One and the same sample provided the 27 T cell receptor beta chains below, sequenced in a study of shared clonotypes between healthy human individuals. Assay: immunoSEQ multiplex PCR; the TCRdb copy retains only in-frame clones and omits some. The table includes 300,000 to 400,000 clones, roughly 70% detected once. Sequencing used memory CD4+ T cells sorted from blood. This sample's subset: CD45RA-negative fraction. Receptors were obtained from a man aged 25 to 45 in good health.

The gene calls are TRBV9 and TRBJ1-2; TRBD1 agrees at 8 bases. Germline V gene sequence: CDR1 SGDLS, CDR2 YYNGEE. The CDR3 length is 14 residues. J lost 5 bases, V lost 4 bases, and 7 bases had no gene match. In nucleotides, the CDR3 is TGTGCCAGCAGCAAGTTGGGACAGGTGTATGGCTACACCTTC. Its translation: CASSKLGQVYGYTF. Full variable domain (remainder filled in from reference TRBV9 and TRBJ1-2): DSGVTQTPKHLITATGQRVTLRCSPRSGDLSVYWYQQSLDQGLQFLIQYYNGEERAKGNILERFSAQQFPDLHSELNLSSLELGDSALYFCASSKLGQVYGYTFGSGTRLTVV.

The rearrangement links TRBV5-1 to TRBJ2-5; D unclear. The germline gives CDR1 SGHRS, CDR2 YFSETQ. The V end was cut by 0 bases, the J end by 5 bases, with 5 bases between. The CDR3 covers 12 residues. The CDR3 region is CASSLDFETQYF. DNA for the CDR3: TGCGCCAGCAGCTTGGACTTCGAGACCCAGTACTTC.

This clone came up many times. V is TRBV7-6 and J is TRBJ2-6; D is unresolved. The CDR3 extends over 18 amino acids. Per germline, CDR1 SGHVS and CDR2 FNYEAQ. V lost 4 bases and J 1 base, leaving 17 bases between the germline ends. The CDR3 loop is CASSSPQEPKSGANVLTF. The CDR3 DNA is TGTGCCAGCAGCTCCCCGCAGGAACCGAAGTCTGGGGCCAACGTCCTGACTTTC.

This CDR3 reads CASSSKRTEAFF. CDR3 DNA sequence: TGTGCCAGCAGCTCGAAACGGACTGAAGCTTTCTTT. This chain links TRBV11-3 with TRBJ1-1, with D unresolved. Germline CDR1 SGHNT, CDR2 YENEEA. V was cut by 4 bases and J by 5 bases, with 8 bases left in between. The CDR3 consists of 12 residues.

The CDR3 nucleotides read TGTGCCAGCCGGGACGGAACAAACTACTATGGCTACACCTTC. This translates into CASRDGTNYYGYTF. The V gene is TRBV19, the J gene TRBJ1-2, with D perhaps TRBD1 (5 bases). The germline V gene encodes CDR1 LNHDA and CDR2 SQIVND (reference sequence). This CDR3 has 14 amino acids. Trimming stripped 9 bases from V and 3 bases from J, with 17 bases between.

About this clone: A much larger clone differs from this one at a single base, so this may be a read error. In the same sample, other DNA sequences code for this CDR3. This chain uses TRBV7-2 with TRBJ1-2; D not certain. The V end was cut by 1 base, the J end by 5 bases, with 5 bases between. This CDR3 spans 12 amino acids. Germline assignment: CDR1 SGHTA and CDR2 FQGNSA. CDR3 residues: CASSLDGYGYTF. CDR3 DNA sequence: TGTGCCAGCAGCTTAGATGGATATGGCTACACCTTC.

CDR3 in amino acids: CASSTGTSGSWSEQFF. The CDR3 DNA reads as TGCGCCAGCAGTACCGGGACTAGCGGGAGTTGGAGTGAGCAGTTCTTC. J is TRBJ2-1 and V is TRBV10-1; 14 bases line up with TRBD2. Germline V gene data show CDR1 as WNHNN and CDR2 as SYGVQD (reference sequence). V dropped 5 bases and J dropped 9; count of bases not matched to a gene: 9. This CDR3 has 16 amino acids.

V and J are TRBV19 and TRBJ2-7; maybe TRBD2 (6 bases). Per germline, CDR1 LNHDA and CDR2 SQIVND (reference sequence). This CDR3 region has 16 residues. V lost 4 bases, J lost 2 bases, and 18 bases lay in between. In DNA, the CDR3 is TGTGCCAGTAGTAGTCCCCCCACGGGGGAAGCCTACGAGCAGTACTTC. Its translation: CASSSPPTGEAYEQYF.

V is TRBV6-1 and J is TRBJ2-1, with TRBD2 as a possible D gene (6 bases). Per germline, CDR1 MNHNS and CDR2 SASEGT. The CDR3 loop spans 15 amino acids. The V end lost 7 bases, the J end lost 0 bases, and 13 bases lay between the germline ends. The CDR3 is CASTRDSVSYNEQFF. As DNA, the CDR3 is TGTGCCAGCACCCGGGACTCCGTCTCCTACAATGAGCAGTTCTTC.

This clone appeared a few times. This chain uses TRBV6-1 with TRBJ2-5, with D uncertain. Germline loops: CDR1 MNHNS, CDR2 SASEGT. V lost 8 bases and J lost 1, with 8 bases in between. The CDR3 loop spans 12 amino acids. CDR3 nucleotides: TGTGCCAGCTCTCCAGTCCAAGAGACCCAGTACTTC. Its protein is CASSPVQETQYF.

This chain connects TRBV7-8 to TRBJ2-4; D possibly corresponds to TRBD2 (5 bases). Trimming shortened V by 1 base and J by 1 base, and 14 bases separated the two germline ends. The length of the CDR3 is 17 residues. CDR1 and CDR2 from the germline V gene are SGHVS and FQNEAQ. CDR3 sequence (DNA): TGTGCCAGCAGCTTAGTATCGGGGTTGGCGGCCAAAAACATTCAGTACTTC. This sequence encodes CASSLVSGLAAKNIQYF.

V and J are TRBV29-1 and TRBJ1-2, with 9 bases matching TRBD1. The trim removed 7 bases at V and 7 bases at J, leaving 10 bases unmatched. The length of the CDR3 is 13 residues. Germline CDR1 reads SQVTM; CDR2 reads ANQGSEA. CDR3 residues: CSARTGVGTGYTF. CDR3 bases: TGCAGCGCTAGGACAGGGGTGGGCACTGGCTACACCTTC.

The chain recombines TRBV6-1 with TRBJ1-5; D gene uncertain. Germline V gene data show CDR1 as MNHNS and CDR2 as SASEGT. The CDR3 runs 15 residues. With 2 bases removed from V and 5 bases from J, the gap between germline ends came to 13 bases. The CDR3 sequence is CASSELAVSHQPQHF. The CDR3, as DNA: TGTGCCAGCAGTGAATTGGCCGTTTCCCATCAGCCCCAGCATTTT.

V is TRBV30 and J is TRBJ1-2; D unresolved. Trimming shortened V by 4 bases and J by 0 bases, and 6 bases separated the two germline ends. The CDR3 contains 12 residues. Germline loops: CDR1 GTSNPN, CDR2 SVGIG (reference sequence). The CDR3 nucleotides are TGTGCCTGGACGGAGACTAACTATGGCTACACCTTC. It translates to CAWTETNYGYTF.

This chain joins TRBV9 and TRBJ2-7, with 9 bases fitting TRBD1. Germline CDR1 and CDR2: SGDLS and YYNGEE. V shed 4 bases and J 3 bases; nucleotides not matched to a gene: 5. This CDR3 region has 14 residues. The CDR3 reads CASSLQGAGYEQYF. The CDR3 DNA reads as TGTGCCAGCAGCCTACAGGGGGCGGGCTACGAGCAGTACTTC.

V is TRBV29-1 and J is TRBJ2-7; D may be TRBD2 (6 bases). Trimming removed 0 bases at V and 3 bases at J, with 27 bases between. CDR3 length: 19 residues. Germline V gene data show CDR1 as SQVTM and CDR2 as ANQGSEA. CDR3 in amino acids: CSVEDASSGGDENFYEQYF. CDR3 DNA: TGCAGCGTTGAAGATGCGTCCAGCGGAGGGGATGAGAACTTCTACGAGCAGTACTTC.

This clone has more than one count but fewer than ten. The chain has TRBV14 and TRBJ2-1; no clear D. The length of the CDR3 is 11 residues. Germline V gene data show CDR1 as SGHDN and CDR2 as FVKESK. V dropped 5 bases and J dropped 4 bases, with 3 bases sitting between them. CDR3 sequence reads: CASSTYNEQFF. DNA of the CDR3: TGTGCCAGCAGCACATACAATGAGCAGTTCTTC.

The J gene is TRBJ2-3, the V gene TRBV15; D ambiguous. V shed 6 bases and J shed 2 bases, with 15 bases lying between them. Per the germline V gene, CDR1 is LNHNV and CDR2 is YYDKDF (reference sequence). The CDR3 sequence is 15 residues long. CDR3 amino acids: CATRDPGTTTDTQYF. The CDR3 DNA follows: TGTGCCACCAGAGACCCGGGCACAACCACAGATACGCAGTATTTT.

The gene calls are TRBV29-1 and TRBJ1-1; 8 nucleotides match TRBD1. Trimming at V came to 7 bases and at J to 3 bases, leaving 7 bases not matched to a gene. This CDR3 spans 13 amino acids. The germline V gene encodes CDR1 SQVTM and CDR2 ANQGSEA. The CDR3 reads CSGNRGGDTEAFF. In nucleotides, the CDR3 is TGCAGCGGAAACAGGGGGGGGGACACTGAAGCTTTCTTT.

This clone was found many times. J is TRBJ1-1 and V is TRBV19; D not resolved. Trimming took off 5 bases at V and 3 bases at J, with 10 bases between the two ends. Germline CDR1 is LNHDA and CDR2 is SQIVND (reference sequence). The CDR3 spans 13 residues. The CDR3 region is CASSVNSYTEAFF. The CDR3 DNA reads TGTGCCAGTAGTGTAAACAGCTACACTGAAGCTTTCTTT. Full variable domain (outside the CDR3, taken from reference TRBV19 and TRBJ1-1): DGGITQSPKYLFRKEGQNVTLSCEQNLNHDAMYWYRQDPGQGLRLIYYSQIVNDFQKGDIAEGYSVSREKKESFPLTVTSAQKNPTAFYLCASSVNSYTEAFFGQGTRLTVV.

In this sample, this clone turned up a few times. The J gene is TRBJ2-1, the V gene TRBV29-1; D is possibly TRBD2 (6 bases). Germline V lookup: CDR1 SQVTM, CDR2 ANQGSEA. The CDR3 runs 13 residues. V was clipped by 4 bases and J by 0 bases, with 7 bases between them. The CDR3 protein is CSVAGDSYNEQFF. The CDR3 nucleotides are TGCAGCGTTGCGGGGGACTCCTACAATGAGCAGTTCTTC.

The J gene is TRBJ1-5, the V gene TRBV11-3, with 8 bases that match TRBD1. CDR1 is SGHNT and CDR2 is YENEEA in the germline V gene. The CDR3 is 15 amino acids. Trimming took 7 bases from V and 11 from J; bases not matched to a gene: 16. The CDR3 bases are TGTGCCAGCACCCCTCGGTTTATACAGGGGGGAGCCCAGCATTTT. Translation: CASTPRFIQGGAQHF. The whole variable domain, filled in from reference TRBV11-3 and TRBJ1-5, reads EAGVVQSPRYKIIEKKQPVAFWCNPISGHNTLYWYLQNLGQGPELLIRYENEEAVDDSQLPKDRFSAERLKGVDSTLKIQPAELGDSAVYLCASTPRFIQGGAQHFGDGTRLSIL.

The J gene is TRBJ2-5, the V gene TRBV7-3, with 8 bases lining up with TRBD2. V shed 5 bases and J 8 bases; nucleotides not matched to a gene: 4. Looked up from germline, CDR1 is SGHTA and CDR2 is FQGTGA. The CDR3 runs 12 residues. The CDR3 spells CASSQAGGTQYF. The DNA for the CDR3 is TGTGCCAGCAGCCAGGCGGGGGGAACCCAGTACTTC.

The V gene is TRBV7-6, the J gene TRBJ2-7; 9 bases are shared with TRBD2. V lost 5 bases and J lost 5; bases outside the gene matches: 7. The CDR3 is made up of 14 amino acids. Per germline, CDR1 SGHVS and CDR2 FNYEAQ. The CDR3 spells CASSRGTSLDEQYF. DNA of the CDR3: TGTGCCAGCAGCCGTGGGACTAGCTTAGACGAGCAGTACTTC.

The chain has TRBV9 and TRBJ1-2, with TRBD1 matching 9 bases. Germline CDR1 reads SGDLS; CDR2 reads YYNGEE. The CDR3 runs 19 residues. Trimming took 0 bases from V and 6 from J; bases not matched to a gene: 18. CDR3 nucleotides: TGTGCCAGCAGCGTAGTCCCCTCGATATCGGGACAGGGTGTCAATGGCTACACCTTC. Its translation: CASSVVPSISGQGVNGYTF.

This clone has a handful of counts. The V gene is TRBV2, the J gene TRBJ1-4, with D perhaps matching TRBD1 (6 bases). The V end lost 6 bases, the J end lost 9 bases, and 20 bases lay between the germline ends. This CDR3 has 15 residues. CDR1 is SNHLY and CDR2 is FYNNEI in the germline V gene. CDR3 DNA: TGTGCCAGCAGCCAGGACAGAACGAGAATGAAAAAACTGTTTTTT. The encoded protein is CASSQDRTRMKKLFF. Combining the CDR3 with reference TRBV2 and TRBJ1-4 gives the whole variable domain EPEVTQTPSHQVTQMGQEVILRCVPISNHLYFYWYRQILGQKVEFLVSFYNNEISEKSEIFDDQFSVERPDGSNFTLKIRSTKLEDSAMYFCASSQDRTRMKKLFFGSGTQLSVL.

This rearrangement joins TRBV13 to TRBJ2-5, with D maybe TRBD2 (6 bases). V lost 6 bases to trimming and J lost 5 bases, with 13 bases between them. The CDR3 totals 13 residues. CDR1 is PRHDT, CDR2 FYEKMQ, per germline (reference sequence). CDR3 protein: CASREGHRETQYF. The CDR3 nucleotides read TGTGCCAGCAGGGAGGGTCATCGGGAGACCCAGTACTTC.